A single sample gave rise to the 23 T cell receptor beta chains below, sequenced in a study of siplizumab effects on memory and regulatory T cells. Sequenced by immunoSEQ multiplex PCR; TCRdb stores in-frame clones only, minus some. The sample carries approximately 82,000 clones, about 91% recorded once. The source material was Tregs sorted from blood. Receptors were obtained from a human donor in good health.

The table lists this clone with a count of one. The chain joins TRBV20-1 to TRBJ2-5, with D hard to call. The V gene's germline CDR1 is DFQATT and CDR2 SNEGSKA (reference sequence). The CDR3 is made up of 11 amino acids. Trimming stripped 5 bases from V and 5 bases from J, with 9 bases between. The CDR3 spells CSARSWETQYF. CDR3 DNA: TGCAGTGCTCGTTCTTGGGAGACCCAGTACTTC.

The rearrangement joins TRBV7-2 to TRBJ2-7; a weak D match, TRBD1 (6 bases). V lost 5 bases to trimming and J lost 3 bases, with 14 bases between them. The CDR3 has 14 amino acids. Germline CDR1 is SGHTA and CDR2 is FQGNSA. The CDR3 loop reads CASSPQQGGYEQYF. Written as DNA, the CDR3 is TGTGCCAGCAGCCCGCAACAGGGTGGCTACGAGCAGTACTTC.

The V gene is TRBV19, the J gene TRBJ2-4; D remains ambiguous. The length of the CDR3 is 11 residues. Trimming pared 1 base from V and 9 bases from J, leaving 4 bases between. Germline assignment: CDR1 LNHDA and CDR2 SQIVND (reference sequence). CDR3 residues: CASSIVGIQYF. The CDR3 DNA reads TGTGCCAGTAGTATAGTGGGCATTCAGTACTTC.

The genes are TRBV7-3 and TRBJ2-1, with TRBD2 matching over 7 bases. The trim removed 2 bases at V and 6 bases at J, leaving 4 bases unmatched. This CDR3 has 14 residues. Germline loops: CDR1 SGHTA, CDR2 FQGTGA. The CDR3 sequence: CASSLFGGSNEQFF. The CDR3 DNA follows: TGTGCCAGCAGCTTATTCGGGGGGAGCAATGAGCAGTTCTTC.

The J gene is TRBJ1-6, the V gene TRBV7-3; D is perhaps TRBD1 (6 bases). The CDR3 runs 15 residues. Trimming cost V 6 bases and J 1 base, with 10 bases left between them. Germline CDR1 and CDR2: SGHTA and FQGTGA. The CDR3 DNA is TGTGCCAGCAGTCCGGGGGCGTCCTATAATTCACCCCTCCACTTT. This sequence encodes CASSPGASYNSPLHF.

V usage is TRBV19 and J usage is TRBJ1-1; D remains unclear. V lost 6 bases, J lost 8 bases, and 10 bases lay in between. The CDR3 consists of 11 residues. From germline, CDR1 is LNHDA and CDR2 SQIVND (reference sequence). CDR3 DNA: TGTGCCAGTAGGACTATGCGAGAAGCTTTCTTT. Amino acid sequence: CASRTMREAFF.

Only one count was recorded for this clone. The genes are TRBV5-1 and TRBJ2-5; TRBD2 is a possible D gene (6 bases). The last part of the DNA fits TRBJ2-7 better; the J call may be wrong. CDR1 is SGHRS and CDR2 is YFSETQ in the germline V gene. CDR3 length: 15 residues. This CDR3 is CASSLMAGPLYEQYF. CDR3 in DNA: TGCGCCAGCAGCTTGATGGCGGGGCCGCTCTACGAGCAGTACTTC.

This sequence joins TRBV21-1 and TRBJ1-5; the D call in the table, TRBD1, was not verified against the DNA. TRBV21-1 is a pseudogene. This CDR3 has 16 residues. CDR3 residues: CASSKARQGRDQPQHF. Here the CDR3 DNA reads TGTGCCAGCAGCAAAGCCCGACAGGGGCGGGATCAGCCCCAGCATTTT.

The V and J genes are TRBV19 and TRBJ2-3, with TRBD2 matching 10 bases. The CDR3 is 14 amino acids. Germline V gene lookup returns CDR1 LNHDA and CDR2 SQIVND (reference sequence). Trimming at V came to 6 bases and at J to 3 bases, leaving 3 bases not matched to a gene. The DNA for the CDR3 is TGTGCCAGTAGGAGTAGCGGGGGGACAGATACGCAGTATTTT. Residues: CASRSSGGTDTQYF.

The chain employs TRBV11-3 and TRBJ2-2; 7 nucleotides agree with TRBD1. This CDR3 contains 16 residues. Looked up from germline, CDR1 is SGHNT and CDR2 is YENEEA. Unmatched junction bases numbered 12, after V lost 5 bases and J lost 6 bases. Written as DNA, the CDR3 is TGTGCCAGCAGCGCTTCCGCCGACAGGGCGGCCGGGGAGCTGTTTTTT. It is translated as CASSASADRAAGELFF. The full variable domain, rest sourced from reference TRBV11-3 and TRBJ2-2, is EAGVVQSPRYKIIEKKQPVAFWCNPISGHNTLYWYLQNLGQGPELLIRYENEEAVDDSQLPKDRFSAERLKGVDSTLKIQPAELGDSAVYLCASSASADRAAGELFFGEGSRLTVL.

This sequence joins TRBV19 and TRBJ1-6, with D perhaps TRBD1 (5 bases). The germline V gene has CDR1 LNHDA and CDR2 SQIVND (reference sequence). With 2 bases removed from V and 7 bases from J, the gap between germline ends came to 12 bases. CDR3 length: 15 amino acids. The CDR3 loop is CASSIQGLSNSPLHF. CDR3 bases: TGTGCCAGTAGTATACAGGGACTGTCGAATTCACCCCTCCACTTT.

The chain couples TRBV10-3 to TRBJ1-2; tentatively, D is TRBD1 (6 bases). The V gene lost 3 bases and the J gene lost 1 base, with 12 bases spanning the gap. CDR3 length: 15 amino acids. CDR1 and CDR2 (germline): ENHRY, SYGVKD. CDR3 amino acids: CAISEYRDFNYGYTF. CDR3 bases: TGTGCCATCAGTGAATACAGGGATTTTAACTATGGCTACACCTTC.

The V call is TRBV7-9, the J call TRBJ1-3; the D is unclear. V gave up 5 bases and J gave up 4 bases, with 9 bases separating them. CDR3 length equals 13 residues. Germline V gene lookup returns CDR1 SEHNR and CDR2 FQNEAQ (reference sequence). In DNA, the CDR3 is TGTGCCAGCAGCCCCGGGTTCGGAAACACCATATATTTT. Residues: CASSPGFGNTIYF.

The chain uses TRBV5-1 and TRBJ2-5, with D perhaps TRBD1 (5 bases). CDR1 and CDR2 (germline): SGHRS, YFSETQ. Trimming stripped 2 bases from V and 1 base from J, with 6 bases between. The CDR3 consists of 13 residues. The CDR3 DNA reads TGCGCCAGCAGCTTAGGGGCCCAAGAGACCCAGTACTTC. This codes for CASSLGAQETQYF.

This sequence joins TRBV9 and TRBJ2-1; 11 bases fit TRBD2. V lost 0 bases, J lost 7 bases, and 3 bases stayed unmatched. Germline V gene lookup returns CDR1 SGDLS and CDR2 YYNGEE. This CDR3 is built from 15 residues. The CDR3 sequence: CASSVGLAGTNEQFF. In nucleotides, the CDR3 is TGTGCCAGCAGCGTAGGACTAGCGGGGACTAATGAGCAGTTCTTC.

The chain combines TRBV7-5 with TRBJ2-7; no check of the table's D call, TRBD1, against the DNA was made. TRBV7-5 is a listed pseudogene. The CDR3 loop spans 16 amino acids. The CDR3 here is CVRPRTGRIFQTEQYF. The CDR3 nucleotides are TGTGTCAGACCGAGGACAGGCAGGATATTTCAGACGGAGCAGTACTTC.

The chain recombines TRBV4-1 with TRBJ2-3; TRBD2 matches at 11 bases. Per the germline V gene, CDR1 is MGHRA and CDR2 is YSYEKL. The trim removed 2 bases at V and 7 bases at J, leaving 8 bases unmatched. This CDR3 region has 16 residues. This CDR3 reads CASSQQLAGGRNTQYF. CDR3 DNA sequence: TGCGCCAGCAGCCAACAATTAGCGGGGGGGCGGAATACGCAGTATTTT.

This chain uses TRBV19 with TRBJ1-3, with D unresolved. Trimming took 7 bases from V and 0 from J, leaving 7 bases between them. CDR1 LNHDA and CDR2 SQIVND come from the germline V gene (reference sequence). The CDR3 runs 13 residues. CDR3 sequence reads: CASTASSGNTIYF. CDR3 in DNA: TGTGCCAGTACCGCCTCCTCTGGAAACACCATATATTTT. Filled out from reference TRBV19 and TRBJ1-3, the complete variable domain reads DGGITQSPKYLFRKEGQNVTLSCEQNLNHDAMYWYRQDPGQGLRLIYYSQIVNDFQKGDIAEGYSVSREKKESFPLTVTSAQKNPTAFYLCASTASSGNTIYFGEGSWLTVV.

As regards this clone: The same CDR3 also results from other DNA sequences found in this sample. J is TRBJ2-5 and V is TRBV7-2, with D uncertain. The CDR3 spans 13 residues. With 1 base removed from V and 4 bases from J, the gap between germline ends came to 7 bases. Germline CDR1 and CDR2: SGHTA and FQGNSA. CDR3 region: CASSLGGRETQYF. CDR3 coding DNA: TGTGCCAGCAGCTTAGGGGGTAGAGAGACCCAGTACTTC.

The rearrangement links TRBV5-6 to TRBJ1-5, with D uncertain. The CDR3 sequence is 13 residues long. CDR1 is SGHDT, CDR2 YYEEEE, per germline. Between the trimmed V and J ends, which lost 5 bases and 4 bases, there was a span of 10 bases. The DNA for the CDR3 is TGTGCCAGCAGTATGTGGGGTAATCAGCCCCAGCATTTT. It codes for CASSMWGNQPQHF.

This chain joins TRBV7-3 and TRBJ1-1; no clear D. Germline V gene data show CDR1 as SGHTA and CDR2 as FQGTGA. The CDR3 covers 13 residues. V lost 7 bases, J lost 5 bases, and 14 bases lay in between. The CDR3 nucleotides read TGTGCCAGCACCCCCGGACCCTTGACTGAAGCTTTCTTT. Amino acid sequence: CASTPGPLTEAFF. Filled out from reference TRBV7-3 and TRBJ1-1, the complete variable domain reads GAGVSQTPSNKVTEKGKYVELRCDPISGHTALYWYRQSLGQGPEFLIYFQGTGAADDSGLPNDRFFAVRPEGSVSTLKIQRTERGDSAVYLCASTPGPLTEAFFGQGTRLTVV.

The chain carries TRBV14 and TRBJ2-7, with D tentatively TRBD1 (6 bases). The germline V gene encodes CDR1 SGHDN and CDR2 FVKESK. The CDR3 loop spans 14 amino acids. V shed 4 bases and J shed 6 bases, with 16 bases lying between them. Written as DNA, the CDR3 is TGTGCCAGCAGCCGAAACAGGGATCTGGGCGAGCAGTACTTC. Translating it yields CASSRNRDLGEQYF. The full variable domain, completed using reference TRBV14 and TRBJ2-7, is EAGVTQFPSHSVIEKGQTVTLRCDPISGHDNLYWYRRVMGKEIKFLLHFVKESKQDESGMPNNRFLAERTGGTYSTLKVQPAELEDSGVYFCASSRNRDLGEQYFGPGTRLTVT.

The chain recombines TRBV7-2 with TRBJ1-2; D is possibly TRBD1 (5 bases). The CDR3 is 16 amino acids. With 0 bases removed from V and 5 bases from J, the gap between germline ends came to 16 bases. The germline V gene encodes CDR1 SGHTA and CDR2 FQGNSA. CDR3 amino acids: CASSLAGPIFTYGYTF. CDR3 DNA: TGTGCCAGCAGCTTAGCGGGGCCCATCTTTACTTATGGCTACACCTTC. The variable domain in full, with the rest retrieved from reference TRBV7-2 and TRBJ1-2, is GAGVSQSPSNKVTEKGKDVELRCDPISGHTALYWYRQSLGQGLEFLIYFQGNSAPDKSGLPSDRFSAERTGGSVSTLTIQRTQQEDSAVYLCASSLAGPIFTYGYTFGSGTRLTVV.